This paragraph reports one T cell receptor beta chain. Its target is unknown. Germline and junction disagree at one end, which may indicate a read error. The CDR3 length is 17 residues. Germline V CDR1 and CDR2: LNHDA, SQIVND (reference sequence). TCR cDNA libraries came from RNA via a modified published protocol. TCRdb used MiXCR to reprocess the 5' RACE reads, holding one entry per CDR3 protein. The profile shows roughly 380,000 distinct CDR3 sequences, about 28% of them singletons. These data are taken from a study of identical twins' blood T cells. All three twin pairs grew up together with likely shared infections and vaccines. The study, taken as a whole, reports: Each donor's most abundant TCRbeta clonotypes shared more CDR3 sequences with her twin than unrelated donors. Out-of-frame TCRbeta clonotypes reportedly had markedly more similar V usage in twins than unrelated donors.

The TCR originated in a woman aged 18 to 49 in good health. The V gene is TRBV19, the J gene TRBJ2-1; 8 nucleotides align to TRBD2. Sequenced: PBMCs. The CDR3 DNA reads TGCGCCAGTAGGGGCGCGGGAGGAAAAAGCCCCTACAATGAGCAGTTCTTC. As protein: CASRGAGGKSPYNEQFF.